This TCR beta chain was found in a study of tumour-infiltrating T cells in Burkitt lymphoma. In the study overall: Repertoire clonality predicted overall and progression-free survival.

The germline V and J ends were trimmed by 3 bases and 15 bases, with 15 bases remaining between them. Germline assignment: CDR1 SEHNR and CDR2 FQNEAQ (reference sequence). The CDR3 is 12 amino acids. Clones were sequenced by immunoSEQ multiplex PCR, and TCRdb holds only the in-frame ones, with some missing. This sample carries about 940 clones, roughly 89% of them seen once, and the ten largest clones take around 63%. This receptor was obtained from a human donor with diffuse large B-cell lymphoma. This chain connects TRBV7-9 to TRBJ2-1, with a weak D call TRBD1 (6 bases). Sequenced: tumor tissue. CDR3 in amino acids: CASSFGGPSGFF. The CDR3, as DNA: TGTGCCAGCAGCTTTGGGGGCCCCTCAGGGTTCTTC.